The T cell receptor (beta chain) under discussion was sequenced for a study of blood T cell repertoires in COVID-19. Method: immunoSEQ multiplex PCR; TCRdb's copy keeps in-frame clones and lacks some. The profile shows around 8,300 clones, about 86% of them singletons. Per the germline V gene, CDR1 is SGHTA and CDR2 is FQGNSA. Trimming removed 1 base from V and 6 bases from J, with 7 bases in between. The length of the CDR3 is 13 residues. The sequenced sample was peripheral blood. This TCR derives from a human donor in a cohort sampled during active COVID-19. The V call is TRBV7-2, the J call TRBJ1-5, with unresolved D. The CDR3 sequence is CASSLVGTQPQHF. The CDR3 nucleotides read TGTGCCAGCAGCTTAGTTGGCACTCAGCCCCAGCATTTT. The variable domain in full, completed from reference TRBV7-2 and TRBJ1-5, reads GAGVSQSPSNKVTEKGKDVELRCDPISGHTALYWYRQSLGQGLEFLIYFQGNSAPDKSGLPSDRFSAERTGGSVSTLTIQRTQQEDSAVYLCASSLVGTQPQHFGDGTRLSIL.